Listed below are T cell receptor beta chains from one sample, sequenced in a study of blood T cell repertoires in COVID-19. Repertoires were generated with immunoSEQ multiplex PCR, while TCRdb's copy carries only in-frame clones and drops some. The sample lists fewer than 250,000 clones; about 88% were seen once. Sequencing input: peripheral blood. The origin of the receptors is a man aged 40-55 years with acute or convalescent COVID-19. Each CDR3 is given with its conserved first and last residue. A D gene is named only where the DNA matches it firmly.

d_call v_call cdr3_aa
. TRBV9 CASSAPGRVAFF
. TRBV5-4 CASSPDVGGMGETQYF
TRBD2 TRBV13 CASSSGLAGGLNTGELFF
. TRBV5-4 CASSLAGSRQPQHF
TRBD2 TRBV18 CASSPRLIAGEFGIETQYF
. TRBV5-4 CASRRTGTQNTEAFF
TRBD2 TRBV7-6 CASSLAGGEDTQYF
. TRBV7-9 CASSLGQASPTGELFF
. TRBV19 CATTRGSGNTIYF
. TRBV29-1 CSVVRTENYGYTF
TRBD2 TRBV7-9 CASSPGGTGYEQYF
. TRBV2 CASSEGSGGNQPQHF
. TRBV6-2/TRBV6-3 CASSPIGVGYTF
. TRBV5-5 CASSFGQNSNQPQHF
TRBD2 TRBV5-1 CASSLVSGGLDTQYF
TRBD2 TRBV2 CASSESSGDYEQYF
TRBD1 TRBV10-2 CASSAGTANTGELFF